The 9 T cell receptor beta chains below were found in one sample sequenced in a study of T cell changes during pregnancy in multiple sclerosis. The assay was immunoSEQ multiplex PCR, and TCRdb's table has in-frame clones only and misses some. The sample holds 36,000 or so clones, 75% to 90% seen once. The starting material was CD8+ T cells from peripheral blood mononuclear cells, obtained in the third trimester of pregnancy. Source of these receptors: a female donor with multiple sclerosis, enrolled in a pregnancy study.

The CDR3 nucleotides are TGTGCCAGCAGTTTATACCCAGGGCCGAGCGGCTACACCTTC. Residues: CASSLYPGPSGYTF. The chain links TRBV27 to TRBJ1-2, with a weak D call TRBD1 (5 bases). The V gene lost 1 base and the J gene lost 8 bases, with 14 bases spanning the gap. The CDR3 contains 14 residues. Germline CDR1 is MNHEY and CDR2 is SMNVEV (reference sequence).

The V gene is TRBV20-1, the J gene TRBJ2-7; 7 positions match TRBD1. The CDR3 covers 11 residues. Looked up from germline, CDR1 is DFQATT and CDR2 is SNEGSKA (reference sequence). The CDR3, as DNA: TGCAGGGTTGACAGGGAGAACGAGCAGTACTTC. This codes for CRVDRENEQYF.

The chain employs TRBV27 and TRBJ2-1; D gene ambiguous. The germline V and J ends were trimmed by 6 bases and 5 bases, with 23 bases remaining between them. This CDR3 spans 17 amino acids. The germline gives CDR1 MNHEY, CDR2 SMNVEV (reference sequence). The CDR3 here is CASSYGEVGLLNNEQFF. As DNA, the CDR3 is TGTGCCAGCAGCTATGGTGAGGTTGGCTTACTCAACAATGAGCAGTTCTTC.

This clone turned up a few times. This rearrangement joins TRBV4-2 to TRBJ2-1, with 8 bases that match TRBD1. V lost 0 bases, J lost 8 bases, and 9 bases stayed unmatched. This CDR3 is built from 16 residues. Looked up from germline, CDR1 is LGHNA and CDR2 is YNFKEQ. The CDR3 bases are TGTGCCAGCAGCCAAGATCCAGGACAGGGTGGCGATGAGCAGTTCTTC. This encodes CASSQDPGQGGDEQFF.

The chain uses TRBV5-1 and TRBJ1-3, with D unclear. Trimming cost V 4 bases and J 0 bases, with 17 bases left between them. From germline, CDR1 is SGHRS and CDR2 YFSETQ. This CDR3 has 17 amino acids. The CDR3 DNA reads as TGCGCCAGCAGCCTGCAGGATTTCTTTACCTCTGGAAACACCATATATTTT. Translated, it gives CASSLQDFFTSGNTIYF.

The V and J genes are TRBV2 and TRBJ1-5; 7 positions agree with TRBD1. The J segment lost 2 bases and the V segment lost 4 bases, leaving 2 bases of the junction unmatched. This CDR3 contains 14 residues. Looked up from germline, CDR1 is SNHLY and CDR2 is FYNNEI. The CDR3 loop is CASSVGGGNQPQHF. The DNA of the CDR3 is TGTGCCAGCAGTGTAGGGGGCGGCAATCAGCCCCAGCATTTT.

In nucleotides, the CDR3 is TGTGCCAGCAGACAGGGAATGGGGTATGGCTACACCTTC. Its protein is CASRQGMGYGYTF. V and J are TRBV6-1 and TRBJ1-2; D perhaps matches TRBD1 (6 bases). The V end lost 6 bases, the J end lost 5 bases, and 13 bases lay between the germline ends. CDR3 length: 13 amino acids. Germline assignment: CDR1 MNHNS and CDR2 SASEGT.

This chain connects TRBV7-2 to TRBJ2-3; no firm D call. The CDR3 is 12 amino acids. From germline, CDR1 is SGHTA and CDR2 FQGNSA. Trimming took off 5 bases at V and 6 bases at J, with 9 bases between the two ends. The CDR3 bases are TGTGCCAGCAGCGCCTCTAGGGATACGCAGTATTTT. It encodes CASSASRDTQYF. Supplemented by reference TRBV7-2 and TRBJ2-3, the full variable domain reads GAGVSQSPSNKVTEKGKDVELRCDPISGHTALYWYRQSLGQGLEFLIYFQGNSAPDKSGLPSDRFSAERTGGSVSTLTIQRTQQEDSAVYLCASSASRDTQYFGPGTRLTVL.

The chain combines TRBV5-6 with TRBJ1-5; D gene ambiguous. The V end lost 3 bases, the J end lost 6 bases, and 16 bases lay between the germline ends. Germline lookup yields CDR1 SGHDT and CDR2 YYEEEE. CDR3 length: 15 amino acids. The CDR3 nucleotides are TGTGCCAGCAGCTCTGCGAGGGCCGCGGCTCAGCCCCAGCATTTT. Protein sequence: CASSSARAAAQPQHF.